These 5 T cell receptor beta chains came from one sample sequenced in a study of shared clonotypes between healthy human individuals. CD8 cells classed as naive were CD45RO-negative and positively selected for CCR7, excluding terminally differentiated effector memory CD45RA+ cells. Repertoires were generated with immunoSEQ multiplex PCR, while TCRdb's copy carries only in-frame clones and drops some. This table has millions of clones, less than 95% appearing once. The specimen sequenced was naive CD8+ T cells sorted from blood. Every receptor here comes from a man aged 18 to 30 in good health.

The genes are TRBV6-5 and TRBJ2-1, with TRBD2 matching 7 bases. Germline trimming cut 2 bases from V and 9 bases from J; bases unmatched to any gene: 10. Germline CDR1 reads MNHEY; CDR2 reads SVGAGI. CDR3 length: 15 amino acids. Here the CDR3 reads CASSYGSSGAGEQFF. As DNA, the CDR3 is TGTGCCAGCAGTTACGGTTCGAGCGGGGCCGGTGAGCAGTTCTTC.

The chain recombines TRBV19 with TRBJ2-1, with a weak D call TRBD2 (6 bases). Trimming removed 10 bases at V and 5 bases at J, with 24 bases between. The CDR3 consists of 16 residues. Germline lookup yields CDR1 LNHDA and CDR2 SQIVND (reference sequence). The CDR3 region has the DNA TGTGCCACACTAGCCACCGCAGGGATCACCCACAATGAGCAGTTCTTC. Translation: CATLATAGITHNEQFF.

The J gene is TRBJ2-1, the V gene TRBV6-1, with D possibly TRBD1 on 6 matching bases. Germline V gene data show CDR1 as MNHNS and CDR2 as SASEGT. This CDR3 comprises 13 residues. Deletions cut 3 bases from V and 6 bases from J, with 9 bases between. The CDR3 DNA is TGTGCCAGCAGTGATCTACAGGGCAATGAGCAGTTCTTC. Its translation: CASSDLQGNEQFF.

This sequence joins TRBV28 and TRBJ1-6, with D maybe TRBD1 (6 bases). V was clipped by 5 bases and J by 9 bases, with 14 bases between them. The CDR3 totals 14 residues. The germline V gene has CDR1 MDHEN and CDR2 SYDVKM. DNA for the CDR3: TGTGCCAGCAGTCTTACAGTACAGGGTTCACCCCTCCACTTT. Its translation is CASSLTVQGSPLHF. Full variable domain (remainder filled in from reference TRBV28 and TRBJ1-6): DVKVTQSSRYLVKRTGEKVFLECVQDMDHENMFWYRQDPGLGLRLIYFSYDVKMKEKGDIPEGYSVSREKKERFSLILESASTNQTSMYLCASSLTVQGSPLHFGNGTRLTVT.

The chain recombines TRBV5-1 with TRBJ2-1; TRBD2 is a possible D gene (5 bases). In germline, CDR1 is SGHRS, CDR2 YFSETQ. This CDR3 is 16 amino acids long. The V end was cut by 4 bases, the J end by 4 bases, with 18 bases between. CDR3 nucleotides: TGCGCCAGCAGCCTAGGACTCCCTTACCCATACAATGAGCAGTTCTTC. Encoded protein: CASSLGLPYPYNEQFF.